Listed below are T cell receptor beta chains from one sample, sequenced in a study of blood T cell repertoires in COVID-19. Using immunoSEQ multiplex PCR, the repertoire was profiled, and TCRdb retains in-frame clones only, with some absent. The sample lists 150,000 or so clones, 87% occurring once. The sample taken for sequencing was PBMCs or T cells enriched from blood (not recorded which). The receptor set was obtained from a woman in her thirties or forties who had been exposed to COVID-19. Each CDR3 is given with its conserved first and last residue. The order of the fields is CDR3 DNA, CDR3 protein, V gene, J gene, clone size, D gene. The D gene is left open where the match is weak. A row's size may be missing; if present it is once, few, many or a size class.

DNA: TGTGCCAGCAGTTTTACCCCAGGGGCGCGTGACACTGAAGCTTTCTTT; CDR3: CASSFTPGARDTEAFF; V: TRBV27; J: TRBJ1-1; size: once; D: NA
DNA: TGTGCCAGCAGCTCCTCACGGGGTAGCTACGAGCAGTACTTC; CDR3: CASSSSRGSYEQYF; V: TRBV5-6; J: TRBJ2-7; size: NA; D: NA
DNA: TGTGCCAGCACCAGACAGGGATTGAACACTGAAGCTTTCTTT; CDR3: CASTRQGLNTEAFF; V: TRBV5-4; J: TRBJ1-1; size: NA; D: TRBD1
DNA: TGTGCCAGCAATCTTTCTAGGGCGGGGGGTCATAACACCGGGGAGCTGTTTTTT; CDR3: CASNLSRAGGHNTGELFF; V: TRBV27; J: TRBJ2-2; size: once; D: TRBD2
DNA: TGTGCCAGCAGTCTGACAGGTTGGAACGAGCAGTACTTC; CDR3: CASSLTGWNEQYF; V: TRBV12-3/TRBV12-4; J: TRBJ2-7; size: NA; D: NA
DNA: TGCGCCAGCAGCCCAATCCCGGGACAGGGATTCTCCAGCTCCTACGAGCAGTACTTC; CDR3: CASSPIPGQGFSSSYEQYF; V: TRBV5-1; J: TRBJ2-7; size: NA; D: TRBD1
DNA: TGTGCCAGCTCACCACAATCCGGGACAGACTCTGGAAACACCATATATTTT; CDR3: CASSPQSGTDSGNTIYF; V: TRBV18; J: TRBJ1-3; size: NA; D: TRBD1
DNA: TGCGCCAGCAGCTTGGCCGGCCTAGCGGGAGTTAACAATGAGCAGTTCTTC; CDR3: CASSLAGLAGVNNEQFF; V: TRBV5-1; J: TRBJ2-1; size: NA; D: TRBD2
DNA: TGCGCCAGCTTAACCGGGACTAGCGGACACAATGAGCAGTTCTTC; CDR3: CASLTGTSGHNEQFF; V: TRBV10-2; J: TRBJ2-1; size: NA; D: TRBD2
DNA: TGTGCCAGCAGCTTACTAGCGGGTAAGGGATACGAGCAGTACTTC; CDR3: CASSLLAGKGYEQYF; V: TRBV7-2; J: TRBJ2-7; size: NA; D: TRBD2
DNA: TGTGCCAGCATCCCAAGCCGGGACAGGGTGGTGAGTACTGAAGCTTTCTTT; CDR3: CASIPSRDRVVSTEAFF; V: TRBV27; J: TRBJ1-1; size: NA; D: TRBD1
DNA: TGTGCCAGCGGCAAGTGGACAAAAATTAACTATGGCTACACCTTC; CDR3: CASGKWTKINYGYTF; V: TRBV5-8; J: TRBJ1-2; size: NA; D: NA
DNA: TGTGCCAGCAGCTTTCCCGGGGGGCGCACAGATACGCAGTATTTT; CDR3: CASSFPGGRTDTQYF; V: TRBV5-4; J: TRBJ2-3; size: NA; D: NA
DNA: TGTGCCAGCAGTCTACCTCCTTGGTTTATATCCTATAATTCACCCCTCCACTTT; CDR3: CASSLPPWFISYNSPLHF; V: TRBV6-2/TRBV6-3; J: TRBJ1-6; size: NA; D: NA
DNA: TGTGCCAGCACCCCAAGAGGACAGGGGCGAGCTTTCTTT; CDR3: CASTPRGQGRAFF; V: TRBV27; J: TRBJ1-1; size: NA; D: TRBD1
DNA: TGTGCCAGCAGGGAGGGTCTCGGGAGACACTACGAGCAGTACTTC; CDR3: CASREGLGRHYEQYF; V: TRBV13; J: TRBJ2-7; size: NA; D: NA
DNA: TGTGCCAGTAGTCTAAGTGGGAGGTACCAAGAGACCCAGTACTTC; CDR3: CASSLSGRYQETQYF; V: TRBV19; J: TRBJ2-5; size: few; D: NA
DNA: TGCGCCAGCAGCCCGGGGGGGGGCTACAATGAGCAGTTCTTC; CDR3: CASSPGGGYNEQFF; V: TRBV5-1; J: TRBJ2-1; size: NA; D: TRBD2
DNA: TGTGCCAGCAGCCAAACAGGGTCGGAGACCGGGGAGCTGTTTTTT; CDR3: CASSQTGSETGELFF; V: TRBV7-7; J: TRBJ2-2; size: NA; D: NA
DNA: TGCGCCAGCAGCCAAGAAGCCAGCGGGAGAGCAGGGGCCAACGTCCTGACTTTC; CDR3: CASSQEASGRAGANVLTF; V: TRBV4-1; J: TRBJ2-6; size: NA; D: TRBD2
DNA: TGTGCCAGCAGTCCCGCGGACAGCAATGGCTACACCTTC; CDR3: CASSPADSNGYTF; V: TRBV25-1; J: TRBJ1-2; size: NA; D: NA
DNA: TGTGCCAGCTCCCGAGGCGTCTCTGGAAACACCATATATTTT; CDR3: CASSRGVSGNTIYF; V: TRBV18; J: TRBJ1-3; size: NA; D: NA
DNA: TGTGCCAGCAGCCAAAACAGGGGTAATCAGCCCCAGCATTTT; CDR3: CASSQNRGNQPQHF; V: TRBV14; J: TRBJ1-5; size: NA; D: TRBD1
DNA: TGTGCCAGCAGCTCCTACTTCGGGGGGGGATACTACGAGCAGTACTTC; CDR3: CASSSYFGGGYYEQYF; V: TRBV7-2; J: TRBJ2-7; size: few; D: TRBD2
DNA: TGTGCCAGCAGCTCCCCACCCCACAGGGGATCGAACACCGGGGAGCTGTTTTTT; CDR3: CASSSPPHRGSNTGELFF; V: TRBV7-3; J: TRBJ2-2; size: NA; D: TRBD1
DNA: TGTGCCAGCAGCCCAGGACTAGCGGGAGAAGTGACTAAGAATTACTTC; CDR3: CASSPGLAGEVTKNYF; V: TRBV7-9; J: TRBJ2-7; size: NA; D: TRBD2
DNA: TGTGCCAGCAGCCAAGACCCCGGACTGGGTACTGAAGCTTTCTTT; CDR3: CASSQDPGLGTEAFF; V: TRBV3-1/TRBV3-2; J: TRBJ1-1; size: once; D: NA
DNA: TGTGCCAGCAGAGGGACAGGGAAGAACACTGAAGCTTTCTTT; CDR3: CASRGTGKNTEAFF; V: TRBV25-1; J: TRBJ1-1; size: NA; D: TRBD1
DNA: TGTGCCAGCAGTTACGGATGGGGGCGGTACTATGGCTACACCTTC; CDR3: CASSYGWGRYYGYTF; V: TRBV6-5; J: TRBJ1-2; size: NA; D: NA
DNA: TGTGCCAGCAGTTTTTTACAGAACTATGGCTACACCTTC; CDR3: CASSFLQNYGYTF; V: TRBV12-3/TRBV12-4; J: TRBJ1-2; size: NA; D: NA
DNA: TGCAGTGCAGCGCTTAACTATGGCTACACCTTC; CDR3: CSAALNYGYTF; V: TRBV20-1; J: TRBJ1-2; size: NA; D: NA
DNA: TGTGCCAGCTCACTCCCTTTCGCAGGGGTAGGGGGCACTGAAGCTTTCTTT; CDR3: CASSLPFAGVGGTEAFF; V: TRBV18; J: TRBJ1-1; size: NA; D: NA
DNA: TGTGCCACAAGGCGCGGCTCCCAGCGAACTCAGCCCCAGCATTTT; CDR3: CATRRGSQRTQPQHF; V: TRBV19; J: TRBJ1-5; size: NA; D: NA
DNA: TGTGCCAGCAGTTACTCTGGCGGGAGTACTTACGAGCAGTACTTC; CDR3: CASSYSGGSTYEQYF; V: TRBV6-5; J: TRBJ2-7; size: NA; D: TRBD2
DNA: TGTGCCAGCAGCCGTGACAGGGAACAGCCCCAGCATTTT; CDR3: CASSRDREQPQHF; V: TRBV7-2; J: TRBJ1-5; size: NA; D: TRBD1
DNA: TGTGCCAGCAGCCGACAGGGGGACAATCAGCCCCAGCATTTT; CDR3: CASSRQGDNQPQHF; V: TRBV27; J: TRBJ1-5; size: few; D: TRBD1
DNA: TGCGCCAGCAGACCCCAGTCCGCAACTAATGAAAAACTGTTTTTT; CDR3: CASRPQSATNEKLFF; V: TRBV5-1; J: TRBJ1-4; size: NA; D: NA
DNA: TGTGCCAGCAGTTTCGACCCGACTAGCCGGTCCTACGAGCAGTACTTC; CDR3: CASSFDPTSRSYEQYF; V: TRBV3-1/TRBV3-2; J: TRBJ2-7; size: NA; D: TRBD2
DNA: TGTGCCAGCCAACCCCCCCAGGGCTCCTACGAGCAGTACTTC; CDR3: CASQPPQGSYEQYF; V: TRBV5-6; J: TRBJ2-7; size: NA; D: NA
DNA: TGTGCCAGCAGCCCCGGTCGAGGCAGTAATAGCAATCAGCCCCAGCATTTT; CDR3: CASSPGRGSNSNQPQHF; V: TRBV6-2/TRBV6-3; J: TRBJ1-5; size: NA; D: NA
DNA: TGCAGCGTTGGGAGCGCCTACGAGCAGTACTTC; CDR3: CSVGSAYEQYF; V: TRBV29-1; J: TRBJ2-7; size: few; D: NA
DNA: TGTGCCAGCAGCAAAGGGCTCCGGGACGAGCAGTACTTC; CDR3: CASSKGLRDEQYF; V: TRBV21-1; J: TRBJ2-7; size: few; D: NA
DNA: TGTGCCAGCAGCGCCCCCGCAGGGGGCGCGTCTAATTCACCCCTCCACTTT; CDR3: CASSAPAGGASNSPLHF; V: TRBV9; J: TRBJ1-6; size: NA; D: TRBD1
DNA: TGCGCCAGCAGACGAGGACTAGCGGGAGTAAACATTCAGTACTTC; CDR3: CASRRGLAGVNIQYF; V: TRBV4-3; J: TRBJ2-4; size: NA; D: TRBD2
DNA: TGCGCCAGCAGTCAAACAGGCACTGGAAACACCATATATTTT; CDR3: CASSQTGTGNTIYF; V: TRBV23-1; J: TRBJ1-3; size: NA; D: NA
DNA: TGTGCCAGCAGCCCGGACGGACTAGCGGGAGGGGATGAGCAGTTCTTC; CDR3: CASSPDGLAGGDEQFF; V: TRBV5-5; J: TRBJ2-1; size: NA; D: TRBD2
DNA: TGTGCCCAAGAGGCGCGGGAGCGGGGCTACAATGAGCAGTTCTTC; CDR3: CAQEARERGYNEQFF; V: TRBV19; J: TRBJ2-1; size: NA; D: TRBD2
DNA: TGTGCCAGCAGCGTTCACCGGGACGATAACCCCAGGGGGACTGAAGCTTTCTTT; CDR3: CASSVHRDDNPRGTEAFF; V: TRBV9; J: TRBJ1-1; size: NA; D: TRBD1
DNA: TGCGCCAGCAGCTTGGATGGTAGCGGATCAGAGACCCAGTACTTC; CDR3: CASSLDGSGSETQYF; V: TRBV5-1; J: TRBJ2-5; size: NA; D: NA
DNA: TGTGCCAGCAGTCGGGACAGTACCTCTAACTATGGCTACACCTTC; CDR3: CASSRDSTSNYGYTF; V: TRBV6-5; J: TRBJ1-2; size: few; D: TRBD1
DNA: TGTGCCACCAGTGGACAGGGGACCGGGGAGCTGTTTTTT; CDR3: CATSGQGTGELFF; V: TRBV24-1; J: TRBJ2-2; size: NA; D: TRBD1